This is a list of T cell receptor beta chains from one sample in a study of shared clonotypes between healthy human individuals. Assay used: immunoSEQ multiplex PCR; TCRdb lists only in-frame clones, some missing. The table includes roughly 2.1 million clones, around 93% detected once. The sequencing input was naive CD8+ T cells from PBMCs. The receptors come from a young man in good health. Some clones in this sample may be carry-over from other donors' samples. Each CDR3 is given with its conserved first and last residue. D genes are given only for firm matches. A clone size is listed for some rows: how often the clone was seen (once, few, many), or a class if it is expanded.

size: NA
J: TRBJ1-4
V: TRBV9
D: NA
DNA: TGTGCCAGCAGCGTCGTGGGATCGGGCGTCGAAAAACTGTTTTTT
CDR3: CASSVVGSGVEKLFF

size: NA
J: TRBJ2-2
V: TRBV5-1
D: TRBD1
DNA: TGCGCCAGCAGCACCGGGACAGGGTCCGCCGGGGAGCTGTTTTTT
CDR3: CASSTGTGSAGELFF

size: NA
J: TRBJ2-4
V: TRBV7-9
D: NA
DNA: TGTGCCAGCAGCCCGGCGGACAGAAAAAACATTCAGTACTTC
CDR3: CASSPADRKNIQYF

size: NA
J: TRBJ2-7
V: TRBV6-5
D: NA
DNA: TGTGCCAGCAGGGGGGGCAGTTACGAGCAGTACTTC
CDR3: CASRGGSYEQYF

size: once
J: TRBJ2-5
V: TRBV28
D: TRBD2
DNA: TGTGCCAGCAGACTGATGAAACGTACTAGCGGGAGCCAAGAGACCCAGTACTTC
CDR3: CASRLMKRTSGSQETQYF

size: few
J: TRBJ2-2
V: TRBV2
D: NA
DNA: TGTGCCAGCCTGGTGACCGGGGAGCTGTTTTTT
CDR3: CASLVTGELFF

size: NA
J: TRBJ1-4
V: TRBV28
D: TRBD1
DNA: TGTGCCAGCAGTTTATCCAGGACAGGGGTCAGGGATGAAAAACTGTTTTTT
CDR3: CASSLSRTGVRDEKLFF

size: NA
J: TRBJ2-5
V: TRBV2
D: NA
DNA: TGTGCCAGCAGTGAAGCGAGGGGGGCAGAGACCCAGTACTTC
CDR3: CASSEARGAETQYF

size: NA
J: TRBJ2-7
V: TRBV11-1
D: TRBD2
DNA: TGTGCCAGCAGCTCAAGCGGGAGGGTTCCCGAGCAGTACTTC
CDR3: CASSSSGRVPEQYF

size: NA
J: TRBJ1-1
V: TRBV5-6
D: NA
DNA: TGTGCCAGCAGCTTGGGGACAGTAAACACTGAAGCTTTCTTT
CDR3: CASSLGTVNTEAFF

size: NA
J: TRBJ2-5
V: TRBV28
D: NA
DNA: TGTGCCAGCAGCTACAGCATGAGGGACCAAGAGACCCAGTACTTC
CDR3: CASSYSMRDQETQYF

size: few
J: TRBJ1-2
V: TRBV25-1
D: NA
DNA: TGTGCCAGCAGTGAATGGTCAGGGGATGGCTACACCTTC
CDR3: CASSEWSGDGYTF

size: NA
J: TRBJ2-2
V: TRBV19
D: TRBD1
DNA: TGTGCCAGTAGCGCGGGACAGGGGATCTCCGGGGAGCTGTTTTTT
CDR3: CASSAGQGISGELFF

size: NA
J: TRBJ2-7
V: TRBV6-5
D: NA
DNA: TGTGCCAGCAGTTACTCGACAGGAAACTACGAGCAGTACTTC
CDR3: CASSYSTGNYEQYF

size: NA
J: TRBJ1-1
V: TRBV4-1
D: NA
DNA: TGCGCCAGCAGCCAAGTTAGGGTCGAGTTCACTGAAGCTTTCTTT
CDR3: CASSQVRVEFTEAFF

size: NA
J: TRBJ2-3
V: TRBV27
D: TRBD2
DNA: TGTGCCAGCAGTTTGTCTTCTTGGAGGGAGGGAACAGATACGCAGTATTTT
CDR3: CASSLSSWREGTDTQYF

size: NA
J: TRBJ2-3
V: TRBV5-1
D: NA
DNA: TGCGCCAGCAGCCCGCTCCTCTTACGGGAGTTTAGCACAGATACGCAGTATTTT
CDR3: CASSPLLLREFSTDTQYF

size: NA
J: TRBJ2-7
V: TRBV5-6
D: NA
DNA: TGTGCCAGCAGATCCGAGGGGGAAATATACGAGCAGTACTTC
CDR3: CASRSEGEIYEQYF

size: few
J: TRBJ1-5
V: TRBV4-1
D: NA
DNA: TGCGCCAGCAGCCAAGGGCCCGGGGGCAATCAGCCCCAGCATTTT
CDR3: CASSQGPGGNQPQHF

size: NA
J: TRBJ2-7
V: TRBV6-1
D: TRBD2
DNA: TGTGCCAGCAGTGAATTGGGACTAGCGGGAACCGAGCAGTACTTC
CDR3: CASSELGLAGTEQYF

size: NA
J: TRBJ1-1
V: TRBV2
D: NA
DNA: TGTGCCAGCAGACATCTGAACCGGGACACCCGATTGGAAGCTTTCTTT
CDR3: CASRHLNRDTRLEAFF

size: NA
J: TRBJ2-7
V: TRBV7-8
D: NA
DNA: TGTGCCAGCAGCCCCTGGCTGGACCACTACGAGCAGTACTTC
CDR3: CASSPWLDHYEQYF

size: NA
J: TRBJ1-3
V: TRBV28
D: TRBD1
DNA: TGTGCCAGCAGTACACAACAGGGGGCGAGTGGAAACACCATATATTTT
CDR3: CASSTQQGASGNTIYF

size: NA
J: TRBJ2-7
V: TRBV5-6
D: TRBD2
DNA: TGTGCCAGCAGCTTGGGCCTAGCGGGAGCTCTCCTCTCCTACGAGCAGTACTTC
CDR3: CASSLGLAGALLSYEQYF

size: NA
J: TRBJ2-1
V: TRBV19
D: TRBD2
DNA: TGTGCCAGTACAATAACAGGACTAGCGGAGCGGGCCTACAATGAGCAGTTCTTC
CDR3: CASTITGLAERAYNEQFF

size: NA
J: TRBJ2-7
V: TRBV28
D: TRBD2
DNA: TGTGCCAGCAGTTTAACTAGCGGGAGCTACTACGAGCAGTACTTC
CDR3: CASSLTSGSYYEQYF

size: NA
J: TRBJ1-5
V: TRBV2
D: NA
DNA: TGTGCCAGCAGTGACGGGGTAATCGTAAGAAGTCAGCCCCAGCATTTT
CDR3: CASSDGVIVRSQPQHF

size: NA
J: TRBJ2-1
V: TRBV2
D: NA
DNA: TGTGCCTCCCTGCCAGGGAGCCCCTACAATGAGCAGTTCTTC
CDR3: CASLPGSPYNEQFF

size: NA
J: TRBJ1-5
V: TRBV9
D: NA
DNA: TGTGCCAGCAGCGTAGGCACGGCGAGCAATCAGCCCCAGCATTTT
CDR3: CASSVGTASNQPQHF

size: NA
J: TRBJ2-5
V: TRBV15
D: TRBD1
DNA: TGTGCCACCAGCACGGACAGGGGGCGCCAAGAGACCCAGTACTTC
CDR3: CATSTDRGRQETQYF

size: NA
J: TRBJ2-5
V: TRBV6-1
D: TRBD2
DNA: TGTGCCAGCAGTGATGTAGCGGGAGTCGGGCCGGCCCAGTACTTC
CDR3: CASSDVAGVGPAQYF

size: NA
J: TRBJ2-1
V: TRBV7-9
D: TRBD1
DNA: TGTGCCAGCAGAGCCGGGACAGGGGGTCATGAGCAGTTCTTC
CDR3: CASRAGTGGHEQFF

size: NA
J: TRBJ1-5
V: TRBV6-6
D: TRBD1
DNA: TGTGCCAGCAGTTCCCCCGGGACAGGGGGCCTTCAGCCCCAGCATTTT
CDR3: CASSSPGTGGLQPQHF

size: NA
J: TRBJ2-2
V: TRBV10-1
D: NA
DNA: TGCGCCAGCAGTCTCAGCCCAGGACCCGGGGAGCTGTTTTTT
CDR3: CASSLSPGPGELFF

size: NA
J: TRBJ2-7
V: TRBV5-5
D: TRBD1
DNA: TGTGCCAGCAGTCGGGACAGGGGGCTCTCCTACGAGCAGTACTTC
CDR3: CASSRDRGLSYEQYF

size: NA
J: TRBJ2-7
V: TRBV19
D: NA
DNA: TGTGCCAGTAGTGGGAGGACAAAATACGAGCAGTACTTC
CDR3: CASSGRTKYEQYF

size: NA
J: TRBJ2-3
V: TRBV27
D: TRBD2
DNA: TGTGCCAGCAGTTTAGGGAGAGGGACTAGCGGCGCAGATACGCAGTATTTT
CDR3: CASSLGRGTSGADTQYF

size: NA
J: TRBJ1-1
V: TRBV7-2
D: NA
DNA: TGTGCCAGCAGCCTATTGACAGAGGGGGAGGGCACTGAAGCTTTCTTT
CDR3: CASSLLTEGEGTEAFF

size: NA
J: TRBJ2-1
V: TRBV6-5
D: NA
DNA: TGTGCCAGCAGTTACGGCATAGGGGCCCAAGATGAGCAGTTCTTC
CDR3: CASSYGIGAQDEQFF

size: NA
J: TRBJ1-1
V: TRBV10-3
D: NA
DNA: TGTGCCATCACGTCTCGGGGGGTAAACACTGAAGCTTTCTTT
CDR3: CAITSRGVNTEAFF

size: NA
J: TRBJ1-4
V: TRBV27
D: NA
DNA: TGTGCCAGCAGTTTATGGGGAACTAATGAAAAACTGTTTTTT
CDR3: CASSLWGTNEKLFF

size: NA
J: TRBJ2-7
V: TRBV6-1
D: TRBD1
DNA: TGTGCCAGCAGTGAAGGGGGACAGGGGCCCTACGAGCAGTACTTC
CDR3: CASSEGGQGPYEQYF

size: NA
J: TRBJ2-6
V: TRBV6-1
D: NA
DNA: TGTGCCAGCAGTGTCACCCTACAGGGATCTGGGGCCAACGTCCTGACTTTC
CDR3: CASSVTLQGSGANVLTF

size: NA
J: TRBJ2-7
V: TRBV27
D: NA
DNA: TGTGCCAGCAGTTTGTCGGGGGAACGCTACGAGCAGTACTTC
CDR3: CASSLSGERYEQYF

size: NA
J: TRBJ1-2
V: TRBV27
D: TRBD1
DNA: TGTGCCAGCCACGGGACAGGGGATGGCTACACCTTC
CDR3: CASHGTGDGYTF

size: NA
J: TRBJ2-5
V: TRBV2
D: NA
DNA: TGTGCCAGCACGGGGAGCCGAATTGTAGGAGAGACCCAGTACTTC
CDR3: CASTGSRIVGETQYF

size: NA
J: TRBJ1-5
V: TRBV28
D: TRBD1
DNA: TGTGCCAGCAGTTTATTGGGGGACAGAGGGAATCAGCCCCAGCATTTT
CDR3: CASSLLGDRGNQPQHF

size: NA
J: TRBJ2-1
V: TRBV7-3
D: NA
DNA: TGTGCCAGCAGCTTAATCGGGAGCTCCTACAATGAGCAGTTCTTC
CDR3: CASSLIGSSYNEQFF